This T cell receptor beta chain stems from a study of blood T cell repertoires in COVID-19. The overall study: There were acute and convalescent COVID-19 samples, and they came from the United States, Italy and Spain. T cells, B-cell-depleted T cells, or PBMCs supplied cDNA or gDNA.

Those who participated ranged in age from about 18 to 89 years and resided in about two dozen US areas. Participants' reported clinical history set cohort assignment. Method: immunoSEQ multiplex PCR; TCRdb's copy keeps in-frame clones and lacks some. The sample includes fewer than 150,000 clones, about 87% of them seen just once. Germline lookup yields CDR1 SGHRS and CDR2 YFSETQ. V trimming: 0 bases; J trimming: 7 bases; junction bases outside the gene matches: 2. The CDR3 is 15 residues long. This clone was observed many times. Other DNA sequences in this specimen translate into the identical CDR3. The source is a man aged 50 or older in a cohort exposed to, infected with or recovered from COVID-19 (not recorded which). Material for sequencing was PBMCs or T cells enriched from blood (not recorded which). This chain links TRBV5-1 with TRBJ1-4, with 11 bases identical to TRBD1. CDR3: CASSLAGTGGEKLFF. DNA for the CDR3: TGCGCCAGCAGCTTGGCCGGGACAGGGGGTGAAAAACTGTTTTTT.